These 6 T cell receptor beta chains originate from one sample sequenced in a study of early T cells in non-severe SARS-CoV-2 infection. TCRdb reprocessed the 5' RACE reads with MiXCR, giving one entry per CDR3 protein. The sample contains about 42,000 distinct CDR3 sequences, approximately 6.3% of which appear only once. This specimen consisted of whole blood, obtained at baseline. The receptors derive from an adult who was a healthcare worker with PCR-confirmed SARS-CoV-2 infection or an uninfected control (not recorded which).

On this clonotype itself: Possible read error: a much larger clone is one base away. The chain employs TRBV12-3 or TRBV12-4 and TRBJ2-2; the D is unclear. V was trimmed by 6 bases and J by 0 bases, leaving 11 bases between them. The length of the CDR3 is 15 residues. The CDR3 here is CASRMELANTGELFF. Here the CDR3 DNA reads TGTGCCAGCAGGATGGAACTCGCGAACACCGGGGAGCTGTTTTTT.

This clonotype occurred a few times. The CDR3 DNA reads as TGTGCCAGCAGCCATGGGTCTAGCACAGATACGCAGTATTTT. Its translation: CASSHGSSTDTQYF. V is TRBV3-1 and J is TRBJ2-3; D call uncertain. Deletions cut 3 bases from V and 0 bases from J, with 7 bases between. The germline V gene has CDR1 LGHDT and CDR2 YNNKEL (reference sequence). The CDR3 contains 14 residues.

There are many counts of this clonotype. The chain couples TRBV5-1 to TRBJ1-2; D remains ambiguous. This CDR3 spans 14 amino acids. V was clipped by 1 base and J by 0 bases, with 7 bases between them. Germline lookup yields CDR1 SGHRS and CDR2 YFSETQ. The CDR3 DNA reads as TGCGCCAGCAGCTTGAGTCCAACTAACTATGGCTACACCTTC. It translates to CASSLSPTNYGYTF.

This clonotype has a count of ten or more. The chain carries TRBV2 and TRBJ2-2, with D uncertain. Trimming removed 4 bases at V and 5 bases at J, with 11 bases between. The length of the CDR3 is 14 residues. Germline-derived CDR1 and CDR2 are SNHLY and FYNNEI. The CDR3 spells CASSAVGWTGELFF. CDR3 nucleotides: TGTGCCAGCAGTGCCGTGGGATGGACCGGGGAGCTGTTTTTT.

This chain joins TRBV2 and TRBJ2-1, with 7 bases lining up with TRBD2. Trimming cost V 8 bases and J 3 bases; bases outside gene matches: 4. This CDR3 is built from 13 residues. Germline loops: CDR1 SNHLY, CDR2 FYNNEI. CDR3 sequence: CASRDYNYNEQFF. CDR3 bases: TGTGCCAGCCGGGACTACAACTACAATGAGCAGTTCTTC.

This clonotype was detected ten times or more. The CDR3 here is CASSNKAEGFNEKLFF. For the CDR3, the DNA is TGTGCCAGCAGTAATAAAGCGGAGGGCTTTAATGAAAAACTGTTTTTT. V and J are TRBV7-9 and TRBJ1-4, with D uncertain. The germline V and J ends were trimmed by 6 bases and 4 bases, with 18 bases remaining between them. Germline lookup yields CDR1 SEHNR and CDR2 FQNEAQ (reference sequence). The CDR3 runs 16 residues.